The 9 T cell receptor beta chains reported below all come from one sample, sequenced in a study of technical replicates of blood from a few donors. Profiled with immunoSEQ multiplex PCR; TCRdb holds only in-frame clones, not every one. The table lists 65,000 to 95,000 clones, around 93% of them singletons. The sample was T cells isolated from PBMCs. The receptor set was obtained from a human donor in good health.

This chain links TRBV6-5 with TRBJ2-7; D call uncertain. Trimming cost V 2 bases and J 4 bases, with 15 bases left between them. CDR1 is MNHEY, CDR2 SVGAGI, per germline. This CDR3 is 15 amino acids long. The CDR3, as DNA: TGTGCCAGCAGTTACGCGGCCGCCGGTCCATACGAGCAGTACTTC. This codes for CASSYAAAGPYEQYF.

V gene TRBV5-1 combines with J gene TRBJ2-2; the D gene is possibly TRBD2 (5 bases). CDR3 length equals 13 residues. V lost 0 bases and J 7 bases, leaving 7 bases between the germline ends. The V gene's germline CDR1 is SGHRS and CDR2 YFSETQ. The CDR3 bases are TGCGCCAGCAGCTTGGTCGGGGACGGGGAGCTGTTTTTT. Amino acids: CASSLVGDGELFF.

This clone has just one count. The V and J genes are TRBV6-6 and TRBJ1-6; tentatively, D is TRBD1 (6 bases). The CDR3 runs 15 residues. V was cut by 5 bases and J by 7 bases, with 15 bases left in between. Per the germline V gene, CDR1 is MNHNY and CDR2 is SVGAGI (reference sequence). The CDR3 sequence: CASSRTGQSNSPLHF. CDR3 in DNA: TGTGCCAGCAGTCGAACCGGACAGAGCAATTCACCCCTCCACTTT.

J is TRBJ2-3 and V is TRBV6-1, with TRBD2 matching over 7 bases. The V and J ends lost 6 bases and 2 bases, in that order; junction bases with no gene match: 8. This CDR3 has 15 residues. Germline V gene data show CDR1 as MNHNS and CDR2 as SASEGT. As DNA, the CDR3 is TGTGCCAGCAGAGTAGAGCGGGGAAACACAGATACGCAGTATTTT. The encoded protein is CASRVERGNTDTQYF.

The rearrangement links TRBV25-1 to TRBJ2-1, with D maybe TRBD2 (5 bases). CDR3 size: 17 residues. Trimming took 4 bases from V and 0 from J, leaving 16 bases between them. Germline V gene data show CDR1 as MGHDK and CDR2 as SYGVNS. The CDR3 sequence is CASSGLGQRSSYNEQFF. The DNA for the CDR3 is TGTGCCAGCAGTGGTTTAGGGCAGCGGAGCTCCTACAATGAGCAGTTCTTC.

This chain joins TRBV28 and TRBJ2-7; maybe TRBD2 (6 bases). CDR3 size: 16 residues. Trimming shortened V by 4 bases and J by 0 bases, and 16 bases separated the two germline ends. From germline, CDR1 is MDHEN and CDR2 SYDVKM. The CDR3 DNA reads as TGTGCCAGCAGTTCGCCGGGACTTAGATTCTCCTACGAGCAGTACTTC. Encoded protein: CASSSPGLRFSYEQYF.

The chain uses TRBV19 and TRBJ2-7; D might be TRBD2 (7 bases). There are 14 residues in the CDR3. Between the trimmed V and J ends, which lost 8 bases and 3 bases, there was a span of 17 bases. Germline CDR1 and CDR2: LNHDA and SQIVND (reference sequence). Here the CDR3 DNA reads TGTGCCAGTGACGGGGGGCGGGGAGACTACGAGCAGTACTTC. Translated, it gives CASDGGRGDYEQYF.

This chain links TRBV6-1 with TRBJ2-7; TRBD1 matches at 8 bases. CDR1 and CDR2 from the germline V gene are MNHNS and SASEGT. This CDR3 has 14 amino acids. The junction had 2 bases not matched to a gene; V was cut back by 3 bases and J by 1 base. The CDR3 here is CASSDRGRSYEQYF. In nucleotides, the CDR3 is TGTGCCAGCAGTGACAGGGGGCGATCCTACGAGCAGTACTTC.

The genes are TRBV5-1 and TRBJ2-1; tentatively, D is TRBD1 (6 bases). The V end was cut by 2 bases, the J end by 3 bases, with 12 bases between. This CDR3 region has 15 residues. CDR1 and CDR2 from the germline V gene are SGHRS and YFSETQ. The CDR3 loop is CASSFTGQFYNEQFF. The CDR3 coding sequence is TGCGCCAGCAGCTTCACCGGACAGTTCTACAATGAGCAGTTCTTC.